Sequencing of this T cell receptor beta chain was carried out in a study of shared clonotypes between healthy human individuals. A note on this clone: The sample holds other DNA sequences that translate to the same CDR3.

Germline values: CDR1 SEHNR, CDR2 FQNEAQ (reference sequence). The V end lost 1 base, the J end lost 0 bases, and 6 bases lay between the germline ends. This CDR3 has 15 amino acids. Here immunoSEQ multiplex PCR was the method, and the copy in TCRdb shows in-frame clones only, minus some. The sample has approximately 700,000 clones; roughly 73% are singletons. The clonotype was recovered from a woman in her 30s in good health. The V gene is TRBV7-9, the J gene TRBJ2-2; D uncertain. The sample comprised memory CD4+ T cells sorted from blood. Subset reported: CD45RA-negative fraction. DNA of the CDR3: TGTGCCAGCAGCTTAGTCTCCGCGAACACCGGGGAGCTGTTTTTT. Amino acid sequence: CASSLVSANTGELFF.